This TCR beta chain was documented in a study of spatial heterogeneity in lung cancer. Turning to this clonotype: What it binds is not known.

Germline V gene lookup returns CDR1 DFQATT and CDR2 SNEGSKA (reference sequence). CDR3 length equals 12 residues. J lost 4 bases, V lost 0 bases, and 0 bases had no gene match. The time point was: sample taken at primary tumor resection. Whole RNA came from tumor, nontumor lung or frozen PBMC and was sequenced without being sorted. Study-level results: Counts that tracked tumor mutation counts were those of expanded intratumoral alpha and beta TCRs.

MiXCR was run by TCRdb on the 5' RACE reads, yielding one entry per CDR3 protein. The sample carries several thousand distinct CDR3 sequences, more than 15% recorded once. Here the sequenced sample was lung tumor tissue, taken at surgery. V and J are TRBV20-1 and TRBJ2-7, with 7 bases lining up with TRBD2. This clonotype was sampled from a male donor with early-stage non-small cell lung cancer. The CDR3, as DNA: TGCAGTGCTAGAGAGCGGGAGTACGAGCAGTACTTC. The encoded protein is CSAREREYEQYF.